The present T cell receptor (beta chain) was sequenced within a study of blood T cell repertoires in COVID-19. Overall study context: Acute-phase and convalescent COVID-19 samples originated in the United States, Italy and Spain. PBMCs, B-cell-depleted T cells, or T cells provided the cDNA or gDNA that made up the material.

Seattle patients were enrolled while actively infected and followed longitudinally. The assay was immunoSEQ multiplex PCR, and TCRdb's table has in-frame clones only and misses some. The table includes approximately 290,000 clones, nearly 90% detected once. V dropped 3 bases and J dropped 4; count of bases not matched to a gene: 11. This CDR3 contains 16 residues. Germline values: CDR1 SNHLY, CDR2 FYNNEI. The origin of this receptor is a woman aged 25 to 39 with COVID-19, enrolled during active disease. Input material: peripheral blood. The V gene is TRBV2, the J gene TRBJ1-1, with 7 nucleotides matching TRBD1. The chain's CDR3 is CASSETGTATSTEAFF. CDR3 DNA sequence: TGTGCCAGCAGTGAGACCGGGACAGCTACTAGCACTGAAGCTTTCTTT. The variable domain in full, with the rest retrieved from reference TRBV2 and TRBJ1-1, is EPEVTQTPSHQVTQMGQEVILRCVPISNHLYFYWYRQILGQKVEFLVSFYNNEISEKSEIFDDQFSVERPDGSNFTLKIRSTKLEDSAMYFCASSETGTATSTEAFFGQGTRLTVV.